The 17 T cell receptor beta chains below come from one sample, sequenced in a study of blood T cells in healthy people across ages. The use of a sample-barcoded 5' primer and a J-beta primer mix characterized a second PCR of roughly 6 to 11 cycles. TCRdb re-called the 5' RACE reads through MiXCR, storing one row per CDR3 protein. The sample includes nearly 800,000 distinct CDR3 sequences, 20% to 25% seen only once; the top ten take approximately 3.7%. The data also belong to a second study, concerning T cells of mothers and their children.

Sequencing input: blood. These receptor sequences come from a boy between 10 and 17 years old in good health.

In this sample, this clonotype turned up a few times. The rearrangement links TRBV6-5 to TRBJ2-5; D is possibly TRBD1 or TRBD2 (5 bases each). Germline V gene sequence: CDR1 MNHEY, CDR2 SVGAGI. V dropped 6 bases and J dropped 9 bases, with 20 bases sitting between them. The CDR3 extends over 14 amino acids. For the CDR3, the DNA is TGTGCCAGCAGCCCCCTTCGGGGCAATGGGGCCCAGTACTTC. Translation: CASSPLRGNGAQYF.

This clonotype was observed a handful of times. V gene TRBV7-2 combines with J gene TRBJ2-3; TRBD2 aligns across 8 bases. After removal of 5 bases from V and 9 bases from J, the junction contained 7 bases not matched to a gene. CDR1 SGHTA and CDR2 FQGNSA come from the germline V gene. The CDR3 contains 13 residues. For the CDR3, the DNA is TGTGCCAGCAGCAACGGGGGGGGAGTAACGCAGTATTTT. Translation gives CASSNGGGVTQYF. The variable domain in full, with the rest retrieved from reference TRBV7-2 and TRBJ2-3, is GAGVSQSPSNKVTEKGKDVELRCDPISGHTALYWYRQSLGQGLEFLIYFQGNSAPDKSGLPSDRFSAERTGGSVSTLTIQRTQQEDSAVYLCASSNGGGVTQYFGPGTRLTVL.

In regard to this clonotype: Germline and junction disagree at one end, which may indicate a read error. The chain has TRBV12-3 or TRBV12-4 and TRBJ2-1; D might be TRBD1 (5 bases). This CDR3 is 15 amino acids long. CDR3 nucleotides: TGTGCCAGCAGTTTAATTGGCAGGGCGTACAATGAGCTGTTCTTC. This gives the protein CASSLIGRAYNELFF.

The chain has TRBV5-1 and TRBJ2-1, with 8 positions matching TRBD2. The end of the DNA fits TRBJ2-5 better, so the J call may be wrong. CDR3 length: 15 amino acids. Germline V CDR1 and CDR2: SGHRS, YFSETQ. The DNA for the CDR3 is TGCGCCAGCAGCTCACTCCCGGGACTAGTTGAGGCCCAGTACTTC. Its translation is CASSSLPGLVEAQYF.

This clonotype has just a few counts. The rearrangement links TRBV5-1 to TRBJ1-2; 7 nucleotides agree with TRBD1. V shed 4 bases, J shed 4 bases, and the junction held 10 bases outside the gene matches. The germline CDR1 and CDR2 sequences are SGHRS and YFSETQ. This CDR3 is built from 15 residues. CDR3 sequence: CASSLRQGWVYGYTF. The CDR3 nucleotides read TGCGCCAGCAGCCTGCGACAGGGATGGGTCTATGGCTACACCTTC.

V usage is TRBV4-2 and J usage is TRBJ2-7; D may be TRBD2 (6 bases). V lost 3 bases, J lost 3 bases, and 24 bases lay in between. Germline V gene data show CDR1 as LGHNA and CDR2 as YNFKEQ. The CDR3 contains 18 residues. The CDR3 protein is CASSHDFGGTGIFYEQYF. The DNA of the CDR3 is TGTGCCAGCAGCCACGATTTCGGCGGGACCGGCATTTTCTACGAGCAGTACTTC.

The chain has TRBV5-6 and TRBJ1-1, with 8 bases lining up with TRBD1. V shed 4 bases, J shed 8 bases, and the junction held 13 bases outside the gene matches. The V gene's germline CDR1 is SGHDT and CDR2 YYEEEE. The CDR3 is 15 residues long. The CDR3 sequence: CASSPPRTGRAEAFF. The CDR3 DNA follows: TGTGCCAGCAGCCCCCCTCGGACAGGGAGGGCGGAAGCTTTCTTT. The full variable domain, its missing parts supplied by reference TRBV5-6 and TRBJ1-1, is DAGVTQSPTHLIKTRGQQVTLRCSPKSGHDTVSWYQQALGQGPQFIFQYYEEEERQRGNFPDRFSGHQFPNYSSELNVNALLLGDSALYLCASSPPRTGRAEAFFGQGTRLTVV.

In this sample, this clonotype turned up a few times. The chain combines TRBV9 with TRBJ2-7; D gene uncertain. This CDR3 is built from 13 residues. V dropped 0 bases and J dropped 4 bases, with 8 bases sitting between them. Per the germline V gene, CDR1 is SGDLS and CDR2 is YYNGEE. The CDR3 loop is CASSVGFGYEQYF. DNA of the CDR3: TGTGCCAGCAGCGTAGGTTTCGGATACGAGCAGTACTTC.

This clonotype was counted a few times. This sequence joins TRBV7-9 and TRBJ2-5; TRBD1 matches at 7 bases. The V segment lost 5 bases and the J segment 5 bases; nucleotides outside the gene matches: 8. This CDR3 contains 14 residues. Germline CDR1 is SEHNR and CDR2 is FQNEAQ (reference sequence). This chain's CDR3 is CASSPQTGIETQYF. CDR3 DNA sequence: TGTGCCAGCAGCCCACAGACAGGGATCGAGACCCAGTACTTC. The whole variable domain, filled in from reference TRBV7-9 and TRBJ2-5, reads DTGVSQNPRHKITKRGQNVTFRCDPISEHNRLYWYRQTLGQGPEFLTYFQNEAQLEKSRLLSDRFSAERPKGSFSTLEIQRTEQGDSAMYLCASSPQTGIETQYFGPGTRLLVL.

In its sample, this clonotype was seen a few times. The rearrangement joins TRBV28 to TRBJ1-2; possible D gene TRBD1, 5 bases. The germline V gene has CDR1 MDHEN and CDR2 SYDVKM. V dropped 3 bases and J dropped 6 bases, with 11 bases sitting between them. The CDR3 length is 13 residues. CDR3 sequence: CASSFGRGDGYTF. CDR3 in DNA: TGTGCCAGCAGTTTCGGGCGGGGGGATGGCTACACCTTC.

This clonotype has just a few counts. CDR3 region: CSARDRTGAKNIQYF. The DNA of the CDR3 is TGCAGTGCTAGAGATAGGACGGGAGCCAAAAACATTCAGTACTTC. J is TRBJ2-4 and V is TRBV20-1, with no clear D. Germline values: CDR1 DFQATT, CDR2 SNEGSKA (reference sequence). This CDR3 spans 15 amino acids. The germline V and J ends were trimmed by 0 bases and 0 bases, with 9 bases remaining between them.

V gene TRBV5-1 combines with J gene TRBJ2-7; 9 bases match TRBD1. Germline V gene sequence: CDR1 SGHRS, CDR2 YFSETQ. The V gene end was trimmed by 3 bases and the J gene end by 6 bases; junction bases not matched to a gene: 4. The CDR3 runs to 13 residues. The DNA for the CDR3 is TGCGCCAGCAGCTGGCGGACAGGGGTCGAGCAGTACTTC. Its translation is CASSWRTGVEQYF.

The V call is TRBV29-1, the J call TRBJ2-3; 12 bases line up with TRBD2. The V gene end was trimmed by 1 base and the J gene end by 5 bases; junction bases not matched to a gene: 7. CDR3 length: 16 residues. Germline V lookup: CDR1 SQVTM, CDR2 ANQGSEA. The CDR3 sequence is CSVEARLAGEEDTQYF. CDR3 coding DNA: TGCAGCGTTGAAGCTCGACTAGCGGGAGAGGAAGATACGCAGTATTTT.

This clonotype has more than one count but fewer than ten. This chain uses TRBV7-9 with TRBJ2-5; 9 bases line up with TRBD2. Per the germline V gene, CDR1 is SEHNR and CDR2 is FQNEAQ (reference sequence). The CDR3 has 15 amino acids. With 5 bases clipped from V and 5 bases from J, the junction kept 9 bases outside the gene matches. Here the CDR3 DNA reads TGTGCCAGCAGCCCACAGGGACTAGCCTTCGAGACCCAGTACTTC. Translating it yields CASSPQGLAFETQYF.

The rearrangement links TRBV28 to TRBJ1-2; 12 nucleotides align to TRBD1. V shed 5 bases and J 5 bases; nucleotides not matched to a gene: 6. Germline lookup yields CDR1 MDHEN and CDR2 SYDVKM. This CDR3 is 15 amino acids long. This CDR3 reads CASSPPGQGAYGYTF. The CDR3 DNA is TGTGCCAGCAGTCCACCGGGACAGGGGGCTTATGGCTACACCTTC.

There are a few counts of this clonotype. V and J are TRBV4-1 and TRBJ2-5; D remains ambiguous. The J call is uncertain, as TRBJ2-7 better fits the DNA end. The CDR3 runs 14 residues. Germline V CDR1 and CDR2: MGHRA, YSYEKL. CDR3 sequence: CASSPSEPEGEQYF. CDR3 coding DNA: TGCGCCAGCAGCCCCTCAGAACCCGAAGGCGAGCAGTACTTC.

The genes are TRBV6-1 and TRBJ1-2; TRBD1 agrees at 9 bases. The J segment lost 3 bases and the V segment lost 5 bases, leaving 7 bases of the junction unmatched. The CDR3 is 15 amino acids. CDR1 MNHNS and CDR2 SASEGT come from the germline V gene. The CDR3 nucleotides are TGTGCCAGCAGTTTGAGGACAGGGGAGGACTATGGCTACACCTTC. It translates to CASSLRTGEDYGYTF.